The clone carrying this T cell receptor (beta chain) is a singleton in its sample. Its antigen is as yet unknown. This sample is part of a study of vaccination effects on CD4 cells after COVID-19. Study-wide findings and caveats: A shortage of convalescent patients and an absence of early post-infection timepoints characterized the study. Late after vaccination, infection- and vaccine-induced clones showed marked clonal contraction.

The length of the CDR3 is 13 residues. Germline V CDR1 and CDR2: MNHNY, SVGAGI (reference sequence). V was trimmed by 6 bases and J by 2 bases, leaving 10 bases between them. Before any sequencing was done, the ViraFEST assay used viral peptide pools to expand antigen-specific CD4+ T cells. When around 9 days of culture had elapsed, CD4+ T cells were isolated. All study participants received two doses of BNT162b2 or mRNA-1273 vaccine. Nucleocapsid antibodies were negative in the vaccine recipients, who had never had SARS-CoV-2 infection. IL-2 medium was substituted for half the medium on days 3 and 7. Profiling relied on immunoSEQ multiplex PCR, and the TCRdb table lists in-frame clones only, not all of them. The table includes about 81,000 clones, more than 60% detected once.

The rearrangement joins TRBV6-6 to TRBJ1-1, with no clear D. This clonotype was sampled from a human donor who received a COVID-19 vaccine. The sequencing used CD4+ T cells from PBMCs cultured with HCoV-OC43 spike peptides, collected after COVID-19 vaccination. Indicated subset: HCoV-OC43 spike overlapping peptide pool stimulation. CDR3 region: CASSERVNTEAFF. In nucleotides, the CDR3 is TGTGCCAGCAGCGAGCGGGTTAACACTGAAGCTTTCTTT.